A selection of T cell receptor beta chains follows, all from one sample in a study of T cells after yellow fever vaccination. TCRdb ran MiXCR on the 5' RACE reads and lists one entry per CDR3 protein. Here the sample spans around 250,000 distinct CDR3 sequences, about 7% being singletons. This material consisted of CD4+ T cells sorted from PBMCs, taken 15 days after the yellow fever booster vaccination. These TCRs come from a man aged 25 to 40 who received the YFV17D yellow fever vaccine. Both conserved end residues are part of each CDR3. Each record gives: D gene, clone size, J gene, V gene, CDR3 DNA, CDR3 protein. D genes are given only for firm matches. Only part of the rows carry a size: once, few, many, or a class if the clone is expanded.

D gene: NA; clone size: many; J gene: TRBJ2-3; V gene: TRBV12-3/TRBV12-4; CDR3 DNA: TGTGCCAGCAGTTCACCTGTTCCCCGGGGTACGCAGTATTTT; CDR3 protein: CASSSPVPRGTQYF
D gene: NA; clone size: few; J gene: TRBJ2-7; V gene: TRBV11-1; CDR3 DNA: TGTGCCAGCAGCTTCGACAGTAGTCCTCCCTACGAGCAGTACTTC; CDR3 protein: CASSFDSSPPYEQYF
D gene: NA; clone size: NA; J gene: TRBJ2-1; V gene: TRBV7-6; CDR3 DNA: TGTGCCAGCAGAGGGTCAGGGGCCTACAATGAGCAGTTCTTC; CDR3 protein: CASRGSGAYNEQFF
D gene: NA; clone size: NA; J gene: TRBJ2-7; V gene: TRBV7-2; CDR3 DNA: TGTGCCAGCAGCCCAGGGTGGTACGAGCAGTACTTC; CDR3 protein: CASSPGWYEQYF
D gene: NA; clone size: NA; J gene: TRBJ2-4; V gene: TRBV7-2; CDR3 DNA: TGTGCCAGCAGCCCCTCAGGGGGGGACATTCAGTACTTC; CDR3 protein: CASSPSGGDIQYF
D gene: TRBD1; clone size: few; J gene: TRBJ1-6; V gene: TRBV7-2; CDR3 DNA: TGTGCCAGCAGCTCGGTGGACAGGGTTAATTCACCCCTCCACTTT; CDR3 protein: CASSSVDRVNSPLHF
D gene: NA; clone size: few; J gene: TRBJ2-5; V gene: TRBV24-1; CDR3 DNA: TGTGCCACCAGTGATCGGGCGGGACCGTACCAAGAGACCCAGTACTTC; CDR3 protein: CATSDRAGPYQETQYF
D gene: TRBD1; clone size: few; J gene: TRBJ1-4; V gene: TRBV5-6; CDR3 DNA: TGTGCCAGCAGCCCCCCGGACAGGGCCGAAAAACTGTTTTTT; CDR3 protein: CASSPPDRAEKLFF
D gene: TRBD2; clone size: few; J gene: TRBJ2-7; V gene: TRBV20-1; CDR3 DNA: TGCAGTGCTAGAGTCCCGGGACTAGCGGGATCCGAGCAGTACTTC; CDR3 protein: CSARVPGLAGSEQYF
D gene: NA; clone size: many; J gene: TRBJ2-2; V gene: TRBV7-2; CDR3 DNA: TGTGCCTTCTCCCCCAGCGGGCTAAACACCGGGGAGCTGTTTTTT; CDR3 protein: CAFSPSGLNTGELFF
D gene: NA; clone size: many; J gene: TRBJ1-2; V gene: TRBV12-3/TRBV12-4; CDR3 DNA: TGTGCCAGCAGTTTGTCGACGGACCCCTATGGCTACACCTTC; CDR3 protein: CASSLSTDPYGYTF
D gene: TRBD1; clone size: many; J gene: TRBJ1-2; V gene: TRBV12-3/TRBV12-4; CDR3 DNA: TGTGCCAGCAGCCTCCGGGACAGGGACTATGGCTACACCTTC; CDR3 protein: CASSLRDRDYGYTF
D gene: TRBD2; clone size: NA; J gene: TRBJ2-2; V gene: TRBV2; CDR3 DNA: TGTGCCAGCAGTCGTCAACTAGCGGGAGGCACCGGGGAGCTGTTTTTT; CDR3 protein: CASSRQLAGGTGELFF
D gene: TRBD2; clone size: NA; J gene: TRBJ2-1; V gene: TRBV19; CDR3 DNA: TGTGCCAGTAGTATTCCAGGCGGGAGCTCCTACAATGAGCAGTTCTTC; CDR3 protein: CASSIPGGSSYNEQFF
D gene: NA; clone size: NA; J gene: TRBJ2-7; V gene: TRBV27; CDR3 DNA: TGTGCCAGCAGTTCGAGATTGGGGGCGGGATTTACCTACGAGCAGTACTTC; CDR3 protein: CASSSRLGAGFTYEQYF
D gene: NA; clone size: NA; J gene: TRBJ1-1; V gene: TRBV20-1; CDR3 DNA: TGCAGTACCCGACGAACTACCTTACTAAAGACTGAAGCTTTCTTT; CDR3 protein: CSTRRTTLLKTEAFF
D gene: NA; clone size: NA; J gene: TRBJ1-5; V gene: TRBV3-1; CDR3 DNA: TGTGCCAGCAGCCTCTCAGGGGAACAGCCCCAGCATTTT; CDR3 protein: CASSLSGEQPQHF
D gene: NA; clone size: many; J gene: TRBJ1-4; V gene: TRBV7-2; CDR3 DNA: TGTGCCAGCAGCGTTCGGGGAAATGAAAAACTGTTTTTT; CDR3 protein: CASSVRGNEKLFF
D gene: NA; clone size: NA; J gene: TRBJ2-2; V gene: TRBV20-1; CDR3 DNA: TGCAGTGCTGGACAGATTGTCACCGGGGAGCTGTTTTTT; CDR3 protein: CSAGQIVTGELFF
D gene: TRBD2; clone size: few; J gene: TRBJ2-5; V gene: TRBV7-2; CDR3 DNA: TGTGCCAGCAGCCCCGGGGGACTATCGGAGACCCAGTACTTC; CDR3 protein: CASSPGGLSETQYF
D gene: TRBD1; clone size: few; J gene: TRBJ2-5; V gene: TRBV28; CDR3 DNA: TGTGCCAGCAGTTTATGGGGAGGACAGGGAGCAGAGACCCAGTACTTC; CDR3 protein: CASSLWGGQGAETQYF
D gene: NA; clone size: many; J gene: TRBJ2-1; V gene: TRBV4-2; CDR3 DNA: TGTGCCAGCAGCCAAGATAACTTCGCATTCCCGTTCTTC; CDR3 protein: CASSQDNFAFPFF
D gene: NA; clone size: NA; J gene: TRBJ2-3; V gene: TRBV24-1; CDR3 DNA: TGTGCCGCCGCGGGGGCAGGGGATGGCACAGATACGCAGTATTTT; CDR3 protein: CAAAGAGDGTDTQYF
D gene: NA; clone size: NA; J gene: TRBJ2-1; V gene: TRBV4-3; CDR3 DNA: TGCGCCAGCAGCGTGACGACCGGGACCCCAAATGAGCAGTTCTTC; CDR3 protein: CASSVTTGTPNEQFF
D gene: TRBD2; clone size: few; J gene: TRBJ2-2; V gene: TRBV15; CDR3 DNA: TGTGCCACCAGCAGCCTAGCGGGAGTAAGCACCGGGGAGCTGTTTTTT; CDR3 protein: CATSSLAGVSTGELFF
D gene: NA; clone size: few; J gene: TRBJ1-5; V gene: TRBV10-3; CDR3 DNA: TGTGCCATCAGTGAGGCACAGGATCGGCCCCAGCATTTT; CDR3 protein: CAISEAQDRPQHF
D gene: TRBD2; clone size: few; J gene: TRBJ2-1; V gene: TRBV12-5; CDR3 DNA: TGTGCTAGTGGTTTGGTGGTCTCTAGCGGGCCCTATGAGCAGTTCTTC; CDR3 protein: CASGLVVSSGPYEQFF